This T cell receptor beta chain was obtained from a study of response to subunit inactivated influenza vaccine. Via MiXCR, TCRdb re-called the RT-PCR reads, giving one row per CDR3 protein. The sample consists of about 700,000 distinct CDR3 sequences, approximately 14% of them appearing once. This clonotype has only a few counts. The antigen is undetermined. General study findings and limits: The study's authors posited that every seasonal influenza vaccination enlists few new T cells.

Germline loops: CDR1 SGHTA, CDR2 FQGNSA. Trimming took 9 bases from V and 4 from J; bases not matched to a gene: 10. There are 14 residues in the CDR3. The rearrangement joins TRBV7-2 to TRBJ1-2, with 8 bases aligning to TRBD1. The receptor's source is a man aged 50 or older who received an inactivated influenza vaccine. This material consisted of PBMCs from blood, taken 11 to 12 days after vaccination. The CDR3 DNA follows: TGTGCCAGTGGGACAGGAGGTGACAGCTATGGCTACACCTTC. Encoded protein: CASGTGGDSYGYTF.